The 26 T cell receptor beta chains reported below all come from one sample, sequenced in a study of blood T cell repertoires in COVID-19. Assay used: immunoSEQ multiplex PCR; TCRdb lists only in-frame clones, some missing. The data show 310,000 or so clones, around 80% seen once. Input material: peripheral blood. Receptors were obtained from a woman in her forties or fifties with acute or convalescent COVID-19.

This chain connects TRBV5-1 to TRBJ1-2; D not resolved. Trimming cost V 4 bases and J 8 bases, with 18 bases left between them. CDR1 is SGHRS and CDR2 is YFSETQ in the germline V gene. The CDR3 contains 14 residues. CDR3 nucleotides: TGCGCCAGCAGCCTAGACTCCGGGGAGGTGGGCTACACCTTC. This encodes CASSLDSGEVGYTF.

This clone has just a few counts. The rearrangement joins TRBV7-2 to TRBJ2-5; perhaps TRBD2 as D (5 bases). Per germline, CDR1 SGHTA and CDR2 FQGNSA. V lost 1 base to trimming and J lost 7 bases, with 13 bases between them. This CDR3 has 14 amino acids. Written as DNA, the CDR3 is TGTGCCAGCAGCTTAGGAAGGACTTACGGGACCCAGTACTTC. Translating it yields CASSLGRTYGTQYF.

The J gene is TRBJ1-6, the V gene TRBV23-1, with TRBD1 as a possible D gene (6 bases). TRBV23-1 is treated as an ORF (open reading frame) with a function not yet certain. The germline V and J ends were trimmed by 8 bases and 5 bases, with 16 bases remaining between them. CDR3 length equals 15 residues. The CDR3 reads CASGWGQGNNSPLHF. The CDR3 DNA reads TGCGCCAGCGGCTGGGGGCAGGGAAATAATTCACCCCTCCACTTT.

The chain has TRBV7-2 and TRBJ2-7; D remains unclear. V lost 1 base and J lost 3, with 10 bases in between. Germline V gives CDR1 SGHTA, CDR2 FQGNSA. The CDR3 contains 14 residues. CDR3 nucleotide sequence: TGTGCCAGCAGCTTAGAGCGAGGTAACTACGAGCAGTACTTC. Translated: CASSLERGNYEQYF.

The rearrangement joins TRBV6-5 to TRBJ1-6, with 7 bases identical to TRBD1. Germline loops: CDR1 MNHEY, CDR2 SVGAGI. The CDR3 is made up of 16 amino acids. With V trimmed by 2 bases and J by 4 bases, 5 bases remained unmatched. CDR3 region: CASSYRQGLYNSPLHF. The CDR3 region has the DNA TGTGCCAGCAGTTACAGACAGGGCTTGTATAATTCACCCCTCCACTTT.

This clone is a singleton in its sample. The chain joins TRBV2 to TRBJ2-3, with a tentative D call TRBD1 (5 bases). The length of the CDR3 is 14 residues. V was trimmed by 7 bases and J by 0 bases, leaving 11 bases between them. Germline V lookup: CDR1 SNHLY, CDR2 FYNNEI. The CDR3, as DNA: TGTGCCAGCAAAGCAGGGCTAAGCACAGATACGCAGTATTTT. The encoded protein is CASKAGLSTDTQYF.

This clone was counted only a few times. V usage is TRBV10-3 and J usage is TRBJ1-2; TRBD1 agrees at 8 bases. Trimming cost V 6 bases and J 3 bases; bases outside gene matches: 9. Germline CDR1 and CDR2: ENHRY and SYGVKD. The CDR3 loop spans 15 amino acids. The CDR3 loop is CAIRGGTGRDYGYTF. Written as DNA, the CDR3 is TGTGCCATCAGGGGGGGGACAGGCCGGGACTATGGCTACACCTTC.

This clone has a handful of counts. The J gene is TRBJ2-1, the V gene TRBV9; the D is unclear. V lost 0 bases and J 7 bases, leaving 11 bases between the germline ends. In germline, CDR1 is SGDLS, CDR2 YYNGEE. CDR3 length equals 14 residues. The CDR3 DNA is TGTGCCAGCAGCGTAGAATCCGCTAAGAATGAGCAGTTCTTC. Residues: CASSVESAKNEQFF. The full variable domain, with the rest looked up from reference TRBV9 and TRBJ2-1, is DSGVTQTPKHLITATGQRVTLRCSPRSGDLSVYWYQQSLDQGLQFLIQYYNGEERAKGNILERFSAQQFPDLHSELNLSSLELGDSALYFCASSVESAKNEQFFGPGTRLTVL.

V usage is TRBV4-1 and J usage is TRBJ2-2, with TRBD1 matching over 8 bases. Looked up from germline, CDR1 is MGHRA and CDR2 is YSYEKL. Trimming took 4 bases from V and 4 from J; bases not matched to a gene: 8. The CDR3 contains 16 residues. This chain's CDR3 is CASSRGDRSGTGELFF. DNA for the CDR3: TGCGCCAGCAGCCGGGGGGACAGGTCGGGCACCGGGGAGCTGTTTTTT.

The V and J genes are TRBV10-3 and TRBJ2-7; D is possibly TRBD1 (5 bases). CDR1 and CDR2 from the germline V gene are ENHRY and SYGVKD. This CDR3 has 11 amino acids. V lost 8 bases and J lost 3, with 8 bases in between. CDR3 in amino acids: CAIGDSYEQYF. DNA for the CDR3: TGTGCCATCGGCGACAGCTACGAGCAGTACTTC.

This sequence joins TRBV4-3 and TRBJ2-5; D gene uncertain. The V end was cut by 0 bases, the J end by 4 bases, with 6 bases between. There are 13 residues in the CDR3. Germline V gene data show CDR1 as LGHNA and CDR2 as YSLEER. This CDR3 reads CASSQDFRETQYF. The CDR3 coding sequence is TGCGCCAGCAGCCAAGACTTTCGAGAGACCCAGTACTTC.

This clone has only one observation. The chain carries TRBV10-2 and TRBJ1-4, with 11 positions matching TRBD1. With 1 base clipped from V and 9 bases from J, the junction kept 7 bases outside the gene matches. Germline V gene data show CDR1 as WSHSY and CDR2 as SAAADI. The CDR3 extends over 16 amino acids. For the CDR3, the DNA is TGCGCCAGCAGTGAGTTCCCGGACAGGGGGCGTCAAAAACTGTTTTTT. Protein sequence: CASSEFPDRGRQKLFF.

CDR3 nucleotide sequence: TGTGCCAGCGGAACTAGCGGGGGGGATACGCAGTATTTT. It is translated as CASGTSGGDTQYF. This sequence joins TRBV2 and TRBJ2-3, with 12 nucleotides matching TRBD2. This CDR3 spans 13 amino acids. The ends lost 8 bases at V and 6 bases at J; junction bases unmatched: 3. Germline values: CDR1 SNHLY, CDR2 FYNNEI.

The chain uses TRBV19 and TRBJ2-3; TRBD2 might be the D (5 bases). Germline V gene data show CDR1 as LNHDA and CDR2 as SQIVND (reference sequence). The CDR3 spans 15 residues. Trimming cost V 3 bases and J 0 bases, with 10 bases left between them. CDR3 region: CASSIGVTSTDTQYF. The DNA for the CDR3 is TGTGCCAGTAGTATCGGGGTAACAAGCACAGATACGCAGTATTTT.

Written as DNA, the CDR3 is TGTGCCAGCGGGACAGGGCAGGTCGGGGAGCTGTTTTTT. Residues: CASGTGQVGELFF. The chain joins TRBV6-5 to TRBJ2-2; TRBD1 matches at 9 bases. The CDR3 covers 13 residues. J lost 7 bases, V lost 8 bases, and 5 bases had no gene match. The germline gives CDR1 MNHEY, CDR2 SVGAGI.

This chain joins TRBV30 and TRBJ1-6, with 8 bases identical to TRBD1. Germline CDR1 is GTSNPN and CDR2 is SVGIG (reference sequence). CDR3 size: 16 residues. V gave up 0 bases and J gave up 8 bases; unmatched junction bases: 9. In nucleotides, the CDR3 is TGTGCCTGGAGTGTTCCGGCAGGGGGCAGAGATTCACCCCTCCACTTT. Translating it yields CAWSVPAGGRDSPLHF.

The V and J genes are TRBV4-1 and TRBJ2-1, with TRBD2 matching over 15 bases. V lost 4 bases to trimming and J lost 7 bases; unmatched junction nucleotides: 2. The CDR3 consists of 15 residues. Per germline, CDR1 MGHRA and CDR2 YSYEKL. The DNA of the CDR3 is TGCGCCAGCAGCCGGGGACTAGCGGGAGGTAATGAGCAGTTCTTC. This translates into CASSRGLAGGNEQFF.

The chain couples TRBV19 to TRBJ1-4, with D possibly matching TRBD1 (6 bases). This CDR3 contains 12 residues. Trimming stripped 10 bases from V and 8 bases from J, with 14 bases between. CDR1 LNHDA and CDR2 SQIVND come from the germline V gene (reference sequence). The CDR3 is CATTGQGEKLFF. Here the CDR3 DNA reads TGTGCCACCACAGGCCAGGGGGAAAAACTGTTTTTT. The variable domain in full, completed from reference TRBV19 and TRBJ1-4, reads DGGITQSPKYLFRKEGQNVTLSCEQNLNHDAMYWYRQDPGQGLRLIYYSQIVNDFQKGDIAEGYSVSREKKESFPLTVTSAQKNPTAFYLCATTGQGEKLFFGSGTQLSVL.

This sequence joins TRBV11-2 and TRBJ2-5, with 9 bases matching TRBD2. CDR1 is SGHAT and CDR2 is FQNNGV in the germline V gene. Trimming at V came to 6 bases and at J to 1 base, leaving 6 bases not matched to a gene. This CDR3 spans 15 amino acids. CDR3 in DNA: TGTGCCAGCAGTGGGTGGCGGGAGGGCCAAGAGACCCAGTACTTC. It encodes CASSGWREGQETQYF.

This clone was counted a single time. The genes are TRBV5-6 and TRBJ1-4, with 7 bases matching TRBD1. The CDR3 contains 16 residues. V trimming: 4 bases; J trimming: 4 bases; junction bases outside the gene matches: 10. Germline V gene lookup returns CDR1 SGHDT and CDR2 YYEEEE. As DNA, the CDR3 is TGTGCCAGCAGCGAAAAGGGGGCCGGGGGTAATGAAAAACTGTTTTTT. Its protein is CASSEKGAGGNEKLFF.

This clone was counted between two and nine times. The rearrangement joins TRBV9 to TRBJ1-2; no reliable D call. The CDR3 loop spans 14 amino acids. Germline V gene sequence: CDR1 SGDLS, CDR2 YYNGEE. Trimming removed 1 base at V and 2 bases at J, with 9 bases between. This chain's CDR3 is CASSVSEQNYGYTF. In DNA, the CDR3 is TGTGCCAGCAGCGTATCTGAACAGAACTATGGCTACACCTTC.

The table lists this clone with a few counts. The chain carries TRBV6-5 and TRBJ1-3; D uncertain. Trimming shortened V by 5 bases and J by 6 bases, and 5 bases separated the two germline ends. Per the germline V gene, CDR1 is MNHEY and CDR2 is SVGAGI. CDR3 length: 11 residues. The CDR3 sequence is CASSTQNTIYF. The CDR3 nucleotides read TGTGCCAGCAGTACACAAAACACCATATATTTT.

This clone was recorded only once. The chain uses TRBV28 and TRBJ1-2; D is undetermined. The CDR3 loop spans 16 amino acids. Trimming removed 2 bases at V and 0 bases at J, with 13 bases between. The germline gives CDR1 MDHEN, CDR2 SYDVKM. CDR3 region: CASSLISGLANYGYTF. The DNA for the CDR3 is TGTGCCAGCAGTTTAATCTCGGGGTTAGCTAACTATGGCTACACCTTC.

This clone occurred a few times. The chain is built from TRBV5-1 and TRBJ2-7; 9 nucleotides align to TRBD1. Germline values: CDR1 SGHRS, CDR2 YFSETQ. V was pared by 3 bases and J by 1 base, with 5 bases of the junction left unmatched. This CDR3 is built from 15 residues. The CDR3 loop reads CASSSGTGFSYEQYF. The CDR3 bases are TGCGCCAGCAGCTCCGGGACAGGGTTTTCCTACGAGCAGTACTTC. Filled out from reference TRBV5-1 and TRBJ2-7, the complete variable domain reads KAGVTQTPRYLIKTRGQQVTLSCSPISGHRSVSWYQQTPGQGLQFLFEYFSETQRNKGNFPGRFSGRQFSNSRSEMNVSTLELGDSALYLCASSSGTGFSYEQYFGPGTRLTVT.

This clone was found a few times. The chain combines TRBV2 with TRBJ2-7; tentatively, D is TRBD2 (5 bases). Germline lookup yields CDR1 SNHLY and CDR2 FYNNEI. The V end lost 1 base, the J end lost 1 base, and 8 bases lay between the germline ends. CDR3 length: 14 residues. As DNA, the CDR3 is TGTGCCAGCAGTGAAGAGACGGGATCCTACGAGCAGTACTTC. It codes for CASSEETGSYEQYF.

The chain is built from TRBV5-4 and TRBJ2-1, with D hard to call. Germline CDR1 and CDR2: SGHNT and YYREEE (reference sequence). The ends were cut back, 2 bases at V and 7 bases at J, with 4 bases in the middle. This CDR3 contains 11 residues. The CDR3 nucleotides read TGTGCCAGCAGCTTTTTAAATGAGCAGTTCTTC. It codes for CASSFLNEQFF.